The rows below give T cell receptor beta chains drawn from one sample of a study of regulatory T cells in long-lasting Graves disease. TCRdb used MiXCR to reprocess the multiplex PCR reads, holding one entry per CDR3 protein. This sample carries around 500,000 distinct CDR3 sequences, 12% of them seen once, and the ten largest clones take 8% to 10%. These data also featured in a second study, about T cells in Graves' hyperthyroidism and ophthalmopathy.

Material: peripheral blood mononuclear cells (PBMCs), obtained at new diagnosis, from a patient treated with antithyroid drugs. The receptors stem from a woman under 40 with Graves disease. The CDR3 runs from the conserved cysteine through the conserved F or W. A D gene is named only where the DNA matches it firmly. Clone size, where shown, is once, few, many, or a class for clones that have expanded.

size: many; D: TRBD2; V: TRBV6-2/TRBV6-3; J: TRBJ2-7; DNA: TGTGCCTCCCGGGGGGTGGTCCCCTACGAGCAGTACTTC; CDR3: CASRGVVPYEQYF
size: .; D: TRBD1; V: TRBV20-1; J: TRBJ2-7; DNA: TGCAGTATGGGACAGGGCTACGAGCAGTACTTC; CDR3: CSMGQGYEQYF
size: many; D: .; V: TRBV9; J: TRBJ2-3; DNA: TGTGCCAGCAGCGTAGTGGGGAGCACAGATACGCAGTATTTT; CDR3: CASSVVGSTDTQYF
size: .; D: .; V: TRBV28; J: TRBJ2-3; DNA: TGTGCCAGCAGTTACTCGTACAGCTCTACCACAGATACGCAGTATTTT; CDR3: CASSYSYSSTTDTQYF
size: many; D: .; V: TRBV2; J: TRBJ1-6; DNA: TGTGCCAGCAGTGACAGGTTGAATTCACCCCTCCACTTT; CDR3: CASSDRLNSPLHF
size: .; D: .; V: TRBV18; J: TRBJ2-7; DNA: TGTGCCAGCTCACCGGGGGCGAACTACGAGCAGTACTTC; CDR3: CASSPGANYEQYF
size: many; D: .; V: TRBV27; J: TRBJ1-5; DNA: TGTGCCAGCAGTTTATCCCGGGATCAGCCCCAGCATTTT; CDR3: CASSLSRDQPQHF
size: .; D: .; V: TRBV19; J: TRBJ1-1; DNA: TGTGCCACCTCGTTGGGGAACACTGAAGCTTTCTTT; CDR3: CATSLGNTEAFF
size: many; D: TRBD1; V: TRBV28; J: TRBJ2-7; DNA: TGTGCCAGCAGTAGGGACAGGGGGTATTACGAGCAGTACTTC; CDR3: CASSRDRGYYEQYF
size: many; D: .; V: TRBV20-1; J: TRBJ2-1; DNA: TGCAGTGCTCCCCCCCCCGGTTACAATGAGCAGTTCTTC; CDR3: CSAPPPGYNEQFF
size: many; D: .; V: TRBV6-1; J: TRBJ1-1; DNA: TGTGCCAGCAGTGAACCCGGGGCAGGGTTGAACACTGAAGCTTTCTTT; CDR3: CASSEPGAGLNTEAFF
size: many; D: .; V: TRBV20-1; J: TRBJ1-1; DNA: TGCAGTGCTAGAGACGCGTTCGCTAGGCAGACTGAAGCTTTCTTT; CDR3: CSARDAFARQTEAFF
size: .; D: .; V: TRBV9; J: TRBJ2-7; DNA: TGTGCCAGCAGCGTAGTAGGAGCCTCCACCGAGCAGTACTTC; CDR3: CASSVVGASTEQYF
size: many; D: .; V: TRBV2; J: TRBJ1-1; DNA: TGTGCCAGCATTCTCACAGGGACGGAGGCTAGCACTGAAGCTTTCTTT; CDR3: CASILTGTEASTEAFF
size: few; D: .; V: TRBV5-1; J: TRBJ1-3; DNA: TGCGCCAGCAGCTCGCTGGGGGCGAGCTCTGTAAACACCATATATTTT; CDR3: CASSSLGASSVNTIYF
size: many; D: .; V: TRBV11-2; J: TRBJ2-1; DNA: TGTGCCAGCAGGGAGGGGGGGACTACGGATGAGCAGTTCTTC; CDR3: CASREGGTTDEQFF
size: few; D: .; V: TRBV6-1; J: TRBJ2-1; DNA: TGTGCCAGCAGTGAAGCGGGGCTTACCTACAATGAGCAGTTCTTC; CDR3: CASSEAGLTYNEQFF
size: many; D: TRBD1; V: TRBV19; J: TRBJ2-1; DNA: TGTGCCAGTAGTCCAAAAGACAGGGGCTCCTACAATGAGCAGTTCTTC; CDR3: CASSPKDRGSYNEQFF
size: many; D: TRBD1; V: TRBV30; J: TRBJ1-6; DNA: TGTGCCTGGAGTGCGGAGGACAGGGTCTATAATTCACCCCTCCACTTT; CDR3: CAWSAEDRVYNSPLHF
size: many; D: TRBD1; V: TRBV3-1; J: TRBJ2-5; DNA: TGTGCCAGCAGCCCCGGACAGGGAGACCAGTACTTC; CDR3: CASSPGQGDQYF
size: few; D: .; V: TRBV18; J: TRBJ2-3; DNA: TGTGCCAGCTCACCTAGTGCCGGAGGGGCAGATACGCAGTATTTT; CDR3: CASSPSAGGADTQYF
size: many; D: .; V: TRBV19; J: TRBJ1-4; DNA: TGTGCCAGTAGTCCCTCCGGAACTAATGAAAAACTGTTTTTT; CDR3: CASSPSGTNEKLFF
size: few; D: .; V: TRBV20-1; J: TRBJ1-6; DNA: TGCAGTGCTTCCCCTTTCGGGCAGGGGAATTCACCCCTCCACTTT; CDR3: CSASPFGQGNSPLHF
size: .; D: .; V: TRBV5-8; J: TRBJ2-2; DNA: TGTGCCAGCAGCTCCGGGACAACAATTACCGGGGAGCTGTTTTTT; CDR3: CASSSGTTITGELFF
size: few; D: .; V: TRBV18; J: TRBJ1-5; DNA: TGTGCCAGCTCACCATTAGAACTATCAGGAATCGACCAGCCCCAGCATTTT; CDR3: CASSPLELSGIDQPQHF
size: many; D: .; V: TRBV2; J: TRBJ1-1; DNA: TGTGCCAGCGCGCCTGGGGAATTT; CDR3: CASAPGEF
size: .; D: .; V: TRBV6-1; J: TRBJ2-2; DNA: TGTGCCAGCAGTGAAGCGGGGTCGGGGGCGGACACCGGGGAGCTGTTTTTT; CDR3: CASSEAGSGADTGELFF
size: few; D: TRBD2; V: TRBV20-1; J: TRBJ2-1; DNA: TGCAGTGCTAGAGGTGCGGGAGCAAATTTTAGCTCCTACAATGAGCAGTTCTTC; CDR3: CSARGAGANFSSYNEQFF
size: many; D: .; V: TRBV7-9; J: TRBJ1-6; DNA: TGTGCCAGCAGCTCGGGGGAATCCTATAATTCACCCCTCCACTTT; CDR3: CASSSGESYNSPLHF
size: many; D: .; V: TRBV20-1; J: TRBJ1-6; DNA: TGCAGTGCTAGAGGACGGGCAGGGTTAGATTCACCCCTCCACTTT; CDR3: CSARGRAGLDSPLHF
size: .; D: .; V: TRBV7-3; J: TRBJ2-1; DNA: TGTGCCAGCAGCTTACTCCCCGGGGGCAATGAGCAGTTCTTC; CDR3: CASSLLPGGNEQFF
size: .; D: .; V: TRBV6-2/TRBV6-3; J: TRBJ2-7; DNA: TGTGCCAGCAGGGGGGTTTTCGGACAGATCTCCTACGAGCAGTACTTC; CDR3: CASRGVFGQISYEQYF
size: .; D: .; V: TRBV6-2/TRBV6-3; J: TRBJ2-7; DNA: TGTGCCAGCAGTGTAGAAGGCTACGAGCAGTACTTC; CDR3: CASSVEGYEQYF
size: many; D: .; V: TRBV18; J: TRBJ1-5; DNA: TGTGCCAGCTCAGATACAGGGATTAGCAATCAGCCCCAGCATTTT; CDR3: CASSDTGISNQPQHF
size: few; D: TRBD1; V: TRBV27; J: TRBJ2-1; DNA: TGTGCCAGCAGTTCCTCCGGGACAGTAAGCAATGAGCAGTTCTTC; CDR3: CASSSSGTVSNEQFF
size: few; D: .; V: TRBV6-2/TRBV6-3; J: TRBJ1-5; DNA: TGTGCCAGCAGGTTTTACGTTCAGCCCCAGCATTTT; CDR3: CASRFYVQPQHF
size: .; D: .; V: TRBV27; J: TRBJ2-2; DNA: TGTGCCAGCAGTTTGGCCACAGGGTACACCGGGGAGCTGTTTTTT; CDR3: CASSLATGYTGELFF
size: few; D: .; V: TRBV4-3; J: TRBJ1-4; DNA: TGCGCCAGCAGCCAAGCACCTCACCGGGGAGAAAAACTGTTTTTT; CDR3: CASSQAPHRGEKLFF
size: many; D: TRBD1; V: TRBV7-2; J: TRBJ1-2; DNA: TGTGCCAGCAGCTTAGGAGGGGGCGGAAAGTATGGCTACACCTTC; CDR3: CASSLGGGGKYGYTF
size: many; D: .; V: TRBV30; J: TRBJ2-5; DNA: TGTGCCTGGAGTGTTAACAGAGAAGAGACCCAGTACTTC; CDR3: CAWSVNREETQYF
size: .; D: .; V: TRBV12-3/TRBV12-4; J: TRBJ2-5; DNA: TGTGCCAGCAGGGGGACTGGGAGCTCGGAGACCCAGTACTTC; CDR3: CASRGTGSSETQYF
size: many; D: .; V: TRBV6-1; J: TRBJ1-2; DNA: TGTGCCACCCTCAACGGGCCTAACTATGGCTACACCTTC; CDR3: CATLNGPNYGYTF
size: many; D: TRBD1; V: TRBV12-3/TRBV12-4; J: TRBJ1-4; DNA: TGTGCCAGCAGTTTAGAGGCAGGGGGAGATGAAAAACTGTTTTTT; CDR3: CASSLEAGGDEKLFF
size: many; D: .; V: TRBV5-1; J: TRBJ2-7; DNA: TGCGCCAGCAGTCCCGGGGACGGGTTCTCCTACGAGCAGTACTTC; CDR3: CASSPGDGFSYEQYF
size: many; D: TRBD2; V: TRBV28; J: TRBJ2-1; DNA: TGTGCCAGCAGTTTATTAGGGCTAGCGGGTTTAAGCTCCTACAATGAGCAGTTCTTC; CDR3: CASSLLGLAGLSSYNEQFF
size: many; D: .; V: TRBV11-2; J: TRBJ1-6; DNA: TGTGCCAGCAGCCACGCATGGAATTCACCCCTCCACTTT; CDR3: CASSHAWNSPLHF
size: few; D: TRBD2; V: TRBV7-9; J: TRBJ2-1; DNA: TGTGCCAGCAGCCTTATAGCGGGAGGGGCACCCTACAATGAGCAGTTCTTC; CDR3: CASSLIAGGAPYNEQFF
size: many; D: .; V: TRBV28; J: TRBJ2-7; DNA: TGTGCCAGCGGCGAAATTCCCTACGAGCAGTACTTC; CDR3: CASGEIPYEQYF
size: many; D: TRBD1; V: TRBV20-1; J: TRBJ2-7; DNA: TGCAGTGCTGGGACAGGGATACTATACGAGCAGTACTTC; CDR3: CSAGTGILYEQYF
size: many; D: TRBD1; V: TRBV6-2/TRBV6-3; J: TRBJ2-3; DNA: TGTGCCAGCAGTCAACAGGGGCGGTGGACAGATACGCAGTATTTT; CDR3: CASSQQGRWTDTQYF
size: .; D: .; V: TRBV29-1; J: TRBJ2-7; DNA: TGCAGCGTTGAGAATAGTCCGTACGAGCAGTACTTC; CDR3: CSVENSPYEQYF
size: many; D: .; V: TRBV10-3; J: TRBJ2-7; DNA: TGTGCCATCAGTGACAGGAGAGCTTACGAGCAGTACTTC; CDR3: CAISDRRAYEQYF